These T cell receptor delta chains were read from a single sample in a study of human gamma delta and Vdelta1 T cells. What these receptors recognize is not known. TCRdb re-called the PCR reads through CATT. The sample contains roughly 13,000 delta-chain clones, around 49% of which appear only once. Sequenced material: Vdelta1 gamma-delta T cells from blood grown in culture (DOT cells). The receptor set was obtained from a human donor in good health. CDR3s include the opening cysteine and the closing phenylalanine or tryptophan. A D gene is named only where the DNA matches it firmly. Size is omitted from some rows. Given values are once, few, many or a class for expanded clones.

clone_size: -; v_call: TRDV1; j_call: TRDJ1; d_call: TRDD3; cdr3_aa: CALGELSYTGGYTGLYTDKLIF; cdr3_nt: TGTGCTCTTGGGGAACTTTCCTACACTGGGGGATACACTGGTTTGTACACCGATAAACTCATCTTT
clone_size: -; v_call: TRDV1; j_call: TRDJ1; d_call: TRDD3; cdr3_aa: CALGDLLGDWCNDKLIF; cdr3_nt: TGTGCTCTTGGGGACTTACTGGGGGATTGGTGCAACGATAAACTCATCTTT
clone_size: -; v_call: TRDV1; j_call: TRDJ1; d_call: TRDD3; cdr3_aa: CALGELARLGDELIF; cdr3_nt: TGTGCTCTTGGGGAACTAGCCCGGCTGGGGGATGAGCTCATCTTT
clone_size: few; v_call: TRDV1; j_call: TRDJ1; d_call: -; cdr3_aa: CALGEPSRDKLIF; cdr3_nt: TGTGCTCTTGGGGAACCTTCCCGGGATAAACTCATCTTT
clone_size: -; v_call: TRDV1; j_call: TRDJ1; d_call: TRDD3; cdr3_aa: CALGGRNGRIDVTGDTPDPDKLIF; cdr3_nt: TGTGCTCTTGGGGGCCGAAATGGGCGGATCGACGTAACGGGGGATACCCCGGACCCCGATAAACTCATCTTT
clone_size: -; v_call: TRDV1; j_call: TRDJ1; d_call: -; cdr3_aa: CALGGLGPIPLPRGKSRCDKLIF; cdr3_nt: TGTGCTCTTGGGGGGCTTGGGCCTATTCCCCTTCCGCGGGGAAAAAGTAGATGCGATAAACTCATCTTT
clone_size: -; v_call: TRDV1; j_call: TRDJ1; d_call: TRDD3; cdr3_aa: CALGETWSSPRKFLGDISDKLIF; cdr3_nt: TGTGCTCTTGGGGAAACTTGGTCCTCCCCACGTAAGTTTCTGGGGGATATCTCCGATAAACTCATCTTT
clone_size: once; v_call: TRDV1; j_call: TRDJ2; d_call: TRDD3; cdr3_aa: CALGEPLLLGYALTDKLFF; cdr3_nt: TGTGCTCTTGGGGAGCCCTTACTCTTGGGATACGCGCTTACCGATAAACTCTTCTTT
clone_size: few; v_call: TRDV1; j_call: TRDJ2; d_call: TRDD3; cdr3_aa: CALGEREEQSDVDGGYRTAQLFF; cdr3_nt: TGTGCTCTTGGGGAAAGGGAAGAACAGTCGGACGTTGATGGGGGATACAGAACAGCACAACTCTTCTTT
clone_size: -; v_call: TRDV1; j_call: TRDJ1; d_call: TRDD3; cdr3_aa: CALGDRTGDTPTDKLIF; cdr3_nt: TGTGCTCTTGGGGACCGTACGGGGGATACCCCCACCGATAAACTCATCTTT
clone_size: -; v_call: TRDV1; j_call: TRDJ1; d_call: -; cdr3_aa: CALGELNVLGHTDKLIF; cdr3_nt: TGTGCTCTTGGGGAACTAAATGTACTGGGCCACACCGATAAACTCATCTTT
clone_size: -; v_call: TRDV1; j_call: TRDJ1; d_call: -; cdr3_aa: CALGLQVLNRGTTDLIETDKLIF; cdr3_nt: TGTGCTCTTGGGCTACAAGTCCTAAATCGGGGAACCACCGATTTAATAGAGACCGATAAACTCATCTTT
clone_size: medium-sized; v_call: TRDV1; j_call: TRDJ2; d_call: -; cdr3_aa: CALGELEAPEKGYTLTAQLFF; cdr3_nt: TGTGCTCTTGGGGAACTAGAGGCCCCCGAGAAAGGATACACTTTGACAGCACAACTCTTCTTT
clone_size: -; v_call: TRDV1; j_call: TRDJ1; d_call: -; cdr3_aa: CALGDPGYTDKLIF; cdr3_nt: TGTGCTCTTGGGGACCCGGGGTACACCGATAAACTCATCTTT
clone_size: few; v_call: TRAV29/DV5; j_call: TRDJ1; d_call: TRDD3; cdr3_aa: CAASAVLGGNTDKLIF; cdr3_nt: TGTGCAGCAAGCGCGGTACTTGGGGGAAACACCGATAAACTCATCTTT
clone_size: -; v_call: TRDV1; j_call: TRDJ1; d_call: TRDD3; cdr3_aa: CALGEDTPTLNALGDTFTDKLIF; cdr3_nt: TGTGCTCTTGGGGAAGATACCCCCACACTTAACGCTCTGGGGGATACGTTCACCGATAAACTCATCTTT
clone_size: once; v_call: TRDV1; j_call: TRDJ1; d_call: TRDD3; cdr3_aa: CALGEPLGDTHLADKRIF; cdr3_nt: TGTGCTCTTGGGGAACCCCTGGGGGATACGCATCTGGCCGATAAACGCATCTTT
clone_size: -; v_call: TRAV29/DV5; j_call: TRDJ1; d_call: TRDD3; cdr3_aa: CAAAGGRRGGVTTDKLIF; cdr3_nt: TGTGCAGCAGCAGGGGGAAGGCGTGGGGGAGTTACCACCGATAAACTCATCTTT
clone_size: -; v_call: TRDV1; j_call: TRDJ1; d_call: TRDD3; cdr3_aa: CALGEPVPRVLGDTPDKLIF; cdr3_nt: TGTGCTCTTGGGGAACCGGTCCCCCGAGTGCTGGGGGATACCCCCGATAAACTCATCTTT
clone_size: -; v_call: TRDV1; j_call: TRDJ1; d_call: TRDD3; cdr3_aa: CALGELSSTPSTGGSGPDKLIF; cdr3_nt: TGTGCTCTTGGGGAACTAAGTTCTACGCCCAGTACTGGGGGATCCGGGCCCGATAAACTCATCTTT
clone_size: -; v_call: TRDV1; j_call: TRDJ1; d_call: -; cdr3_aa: CALGDPSAYAVDKLIF; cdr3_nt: TGTGCTCTTGGGGACCCTAGTGCCTACGCTGTGGATAAACTCATCTTT
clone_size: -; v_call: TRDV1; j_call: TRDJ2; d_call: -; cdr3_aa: CALGERGGPAAQLFF; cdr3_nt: TGTGCTCTTGGGGAAAGGGGGGGTCCGGCAGCACAACTCTTCTTT
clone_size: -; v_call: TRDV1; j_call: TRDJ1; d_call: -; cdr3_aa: CALGEKGPAARFAEKLIF; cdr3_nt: TGTGCTCTTGGGGAAAAAGGACCCGCTGCGCGCTTTGCCGAAAAACTCATCTTT
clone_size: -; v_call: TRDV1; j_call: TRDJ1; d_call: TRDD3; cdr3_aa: CALGELKMPPRGMYTDKLIF; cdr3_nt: TGTGCTCTTGGGGAACTTAAGATGCCCCCGAGGGGGATGTACACCGATAAACTCATCTTT
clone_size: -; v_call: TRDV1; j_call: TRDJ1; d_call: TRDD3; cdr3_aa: CALGRAYSRLGDNTDKLIF; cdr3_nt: TGTGCTCTTGGAAGGGCATACTCCCGACTGGGGGACAACACCGATAAACTCATCTTT
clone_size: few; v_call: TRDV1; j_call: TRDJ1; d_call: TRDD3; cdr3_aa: CALGEQGYMSWGIRGADKLIF; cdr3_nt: TGTGCTCTTGGGGAACAGGGCTACATGAGCTGGGGGATACGCGGCGCCGATAAACTCATCTTT
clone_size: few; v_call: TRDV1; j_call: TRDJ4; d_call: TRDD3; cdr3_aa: CALGVDLPNWGIRGEQVGPLIF; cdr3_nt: TGTGCTCTTGGGGTCGATCTTCCTAACTGGGGGATACGAGGCGAACAGGTTGGACCCCTGATCTTT
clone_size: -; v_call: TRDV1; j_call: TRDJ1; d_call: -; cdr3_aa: CALGRRGTLVGANKLIF; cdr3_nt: TGTGCTCTTGGGAGACGCGGTACGCTCGTGGGTGCCAATAAACTCATCTTT
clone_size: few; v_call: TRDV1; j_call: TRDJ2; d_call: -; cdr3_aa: CALGELARDTTLTAQLFF; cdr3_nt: TGTGCTCTTGGGGAACTAGCGCGCGATACAACCTTGACAGCACAACTCTTCTTT